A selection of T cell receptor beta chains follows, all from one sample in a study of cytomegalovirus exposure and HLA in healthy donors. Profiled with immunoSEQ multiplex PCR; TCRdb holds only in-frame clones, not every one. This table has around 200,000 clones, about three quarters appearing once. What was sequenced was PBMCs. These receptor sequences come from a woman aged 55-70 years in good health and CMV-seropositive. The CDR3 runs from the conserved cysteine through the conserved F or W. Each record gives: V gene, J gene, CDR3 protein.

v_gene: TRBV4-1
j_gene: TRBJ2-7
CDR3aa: CASSQLVGAYYEQYF

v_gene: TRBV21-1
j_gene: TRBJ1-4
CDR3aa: CVSSKAGTGDGVGYEKLFF

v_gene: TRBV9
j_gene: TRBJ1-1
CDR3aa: CASSASAGQGPMNTEAFF

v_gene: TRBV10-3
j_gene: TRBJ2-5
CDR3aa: CAISDYGQGEETQYF

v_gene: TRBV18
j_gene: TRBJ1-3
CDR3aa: CASSPQGANPGNTIYF

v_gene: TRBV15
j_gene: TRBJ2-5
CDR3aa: CATSRGTSGRSETQYF

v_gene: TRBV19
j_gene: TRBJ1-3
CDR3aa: CASSIDRDSSGNTIYF

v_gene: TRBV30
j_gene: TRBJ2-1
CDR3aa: CAWKSGSIYNEQFF

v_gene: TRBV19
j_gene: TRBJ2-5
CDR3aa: CASSQLAGQGRETQYF

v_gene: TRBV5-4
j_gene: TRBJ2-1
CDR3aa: CASSPGQGRNEQFF

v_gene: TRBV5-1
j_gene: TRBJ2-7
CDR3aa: CASSLIDSSYEQYF

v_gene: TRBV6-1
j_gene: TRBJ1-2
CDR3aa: CASSESGGRVGGYTF

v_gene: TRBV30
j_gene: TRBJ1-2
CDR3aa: CAWSVRTGVLPNYGYTF

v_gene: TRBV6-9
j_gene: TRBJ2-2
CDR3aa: CASSSGTGDTGELFF

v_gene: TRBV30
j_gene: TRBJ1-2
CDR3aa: CAWITTGGGYGYTF

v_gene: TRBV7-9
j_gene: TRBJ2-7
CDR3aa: CASRPTSGGVYEQYF